This T cell receptor beta chain was captured in a study of blood T cell repertoires in COVID-19. Clones were read by immunoSEQ multiplex PCR, and TCRdb kept only the in-frame ones, dropping some. The table includes about 380,000 clones, roughly nine tenths detected once. The length of the CDR3 is 14 residues. The V and J ends lost 6 bases and 3 bases, in that order; junction bases with no gene match: 9. CDR1 is SGHRS, CDR2 YFSETQ, per germline. The chain recombines TRBV5-1 with TRBJ2-7, with TRBD1 matching 7 bases. Material for sequencing was peripheral blood. This clonotype was sampled from a man aged 35 to 55 with acute or convalescent COVID-19. This CDR3 reads CASKYGTADYEQYF. DNA for the CDR3: TGCGCCAGCAAATACGGGACAGCCGACTACGAGCAGTACTTC.